This T cell receptor (beta chain) was documented in a study of blood T cell repertoires in COVID-19. Study-level information: Samples came from the United States, Italy and Spain, spanning acute and convalescent COVID-19.

Per the germline V gene, CDR1 is MNHEY and CDR2 is SVGEGT. Losses at the gene ends were 4 bases for V and 3 bases for J; bases not matched to a gene: 8. The CDR3 covers 16 residues. Enrollment of patients from Seattle took place during active infection, with longitudinal follow-up. Assay: immunoSEQ multiplex PCR; the TCRdb copy retains only in-frame clones and omits some. The data show under 200,000 clones, approximately 86% seen once. This TCR derives from a man in his sixties with COVID-19, enrolled during active disease. The V and J genes are TRBV6-2 or TRBV6-3 and TRBJ1-5; 8 bases are shared with TRBD1. Source material: peripheral blood. The CDR3 region is CASSSYGQGPNQPQHF. CDR3 bases: TGTGCCAGCAGTTCGTACGGACAGGGACCCAATCAGCCCCAGCATTTT.